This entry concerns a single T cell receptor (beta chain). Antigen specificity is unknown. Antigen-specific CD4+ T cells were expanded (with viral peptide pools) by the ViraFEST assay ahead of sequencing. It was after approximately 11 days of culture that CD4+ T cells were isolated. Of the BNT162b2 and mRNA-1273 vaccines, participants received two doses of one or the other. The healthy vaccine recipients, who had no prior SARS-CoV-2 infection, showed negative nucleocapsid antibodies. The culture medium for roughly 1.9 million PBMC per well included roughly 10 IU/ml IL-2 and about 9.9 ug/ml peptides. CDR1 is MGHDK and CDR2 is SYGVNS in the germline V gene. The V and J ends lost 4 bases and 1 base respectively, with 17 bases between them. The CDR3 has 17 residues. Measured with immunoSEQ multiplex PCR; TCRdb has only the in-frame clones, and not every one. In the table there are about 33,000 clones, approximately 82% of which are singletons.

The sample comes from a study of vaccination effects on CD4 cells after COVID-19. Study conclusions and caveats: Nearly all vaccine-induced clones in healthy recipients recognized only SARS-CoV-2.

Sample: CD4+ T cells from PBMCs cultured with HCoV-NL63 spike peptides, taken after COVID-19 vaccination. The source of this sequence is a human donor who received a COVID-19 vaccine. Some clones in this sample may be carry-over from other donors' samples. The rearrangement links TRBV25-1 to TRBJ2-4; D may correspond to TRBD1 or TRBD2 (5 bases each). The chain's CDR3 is CASSAEKRGRAKNIQYF. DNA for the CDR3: TGTGCCAGCAGTGCCGAAAAGAGGGGCAGGGCCAAAAACATTCAGTACTTC.